This TCR beta chain derives from a study of blood T cell repertoires in COVID-19 (dated by TCRdb to 2018 to 2021). A note on the overall study: Samples from collaborators originated in the United States, Italy and Spain and spanned both the acute and convalescent phases of COVID-19. The prospective study material was composed of cDNA or gDNA derived from T cells, B-cell-depleted T cells, or PBMCs. Deeply sampled blood TCRbeta repertoires from subjects exposed to, actively infected with, or recovered from COVID-19 were included in the dataset. The repertoires were released in a freely available public database intended as a resource for research on the immune response to SARS-CoV-2. Samples were obtained from the ongoing ImmuneRACE study (first 160 participants) and from about 1,300 subjects provided by 6 global collaborators. The sample metadata nearly always contained a de-identified subject ID, COVID-19 status, age in years and sex. Where available, HLA class I and class II types were obtained from metadata supplied by the sample provider rather than from assay-based typing.

Enrolling through a virtual design, the prospective study's participants ranged in age from roughly 18 to 89 years and lived across roughly 24 United States geographic areas. In the prospective study, participants were assigned to cohorts based on the clinical history participants reported in a screening survey and a study questionnaire. ImmuneRACE Cohort 3 recovered participants were defined by two consecutive negative NP/OP PCR tests, healthcare professional clearance, or symptom resolution. Mobile phlebotomists in the prospective study collected whole blood, serum and a nasopharyngeal or oropharyngeal swab from every participant. Prospective study participants could optionally give additional blood draws and questionnaires over a roughly 2-month period. Blood samples from the prospective study were shipped frozen or at room temperature prior to DNA extraction. Looking up the germline V gene yields CDR1 SGHRS and CDR2 YFSETQ. V is trimmed back by 4 bases and J by 3 bases, and the junction contains 2 bases that no gene match accounts for. The CDR3 numbers 14 residues from cysteine through phenylalanine. Only the CDR3 DNA is retained, 42 bases long and in frame from the first base.

Beyond this particular receptor, the publication reports: Clinical and demographic metadata were provided uncurated, with the amount varying by source and participant.

Of note for this clone: The clone's antigen remains unknown. One base away there is no much larger clone; base qualities are not given.

The immunoSEQ Assay, a bias-controlled multiplex PCR, was used to amplify TCRbeta CDR3 regions from genomic DNA. The study's own analysis went as follows. Within the assay, amplification of reference gene primers was used to estimate how many nucleated cells each sample contained. To quantify the absolute abundance of each unique TCRbeta CDR3 rearrangement, sequence reads were collapsed and filtered. For each sample, productive Simpson clonality was calculated as the square root of Simpson's diversity index over productive rearrangements. In TCRdb, the immuneACCESS table is reduced to in-frame sequences with V and J assigned. These tables do not hold every clone; where another copy was compared, an unresolved V gene accounts for under half, and the others remain unexplained. The V and J calls and clone size are taken from that table; D and trimming were inferred from the DNA. This sample comprises about 140,000 clones, about 89% of them detected only once. Of the sample, roughly 12% is held by the ten largest clones.

Sequenced material: PBMCs or T cells enriched from blood (not recorded which). The sequence links TRBV5-1 to TRBJ2-2; 8 of the junction bases match TRBD1. The TCR sequence derives from a man between 60 and 70 years old who had recovered from COVID-19. The nucleotide sequence reads TGCGCCAGCAGCCCGGGACAGGACACCGGGGAGCTGTTTTTT. The translation is CASSPGQDTGELFF. The variable domain in full, with residues beyond the CDR3 obtained from the reference TRBV5-1 and TRBJ2-2 genes, is KAGVTQTPRYLIKTRGQQVTLSCSPISGHRSVSWYQQTPGQGLQFLFEYFSETQRNKGNFPGRFSGRQFSNSRSEMNVSTLELGDSALYLCASSPGQDTGELFFGEGSRLTVL.